The following is a T cell receptor (beta chain) sequence with its context. This receptor's antigen is unknown. No per-base quality is available; no much larger clone lies one base away. The sample originates from a study of blood T cell repertoires in COVID-19 (dated by TCRdb to 2020 to 2022). Looking at the study overall: Samples covering the acute and convalescent phases of COVID-19 were provided by collaborators in the United States, Italy and Spain. The prospective study material was composed of cDNA or gDNA derived from T cells, B-cell-depleted T cells, or PBMCs. The dataset comprised deeply sampled blood TCRbeta repertoires from subjects exposed to, actively infected with, or recovered from COVID-19. The repertoires were released in a freely available public database meant as a resource for research on the immune response to SARS-CoV-2. The samples were drawn from two sources: the first 160 participants of the ongoing ImmuneRACE study, and 1,000 to 1,500 subjects contributed by 6 global collaborators. A de-identified subject ID, COVID-19 status, age in years and sex were almost always included in the sample metadata. HLA class I and class II types, where available, came from metadata supplied by the sample provider rather than from assay-based typing.

The immunoSEQ Assay, a bias-controlled multiplex PCR, was used to amplify TCRbeta CDR3 regions from genomic DNA. As for the authors' bioinformatics: Nucleated cell counts per sample were estimated from amplification of reference gene primers within the assay. Sequence reads were collapsed and filtered to measure the absolute abundance of every unique TCRbeta CDR3 rearrangement. For each sample, productive Simpson clonality was calculated by taking the square root of Simpson's diversity index across productive rearrangements. TCRdb carries this immuneACCESS record with in-frame sequences only. Its versions omit some clonotypes, under half of them owing to an unresolved V gene in the studies checked, with the rest unexplained. V and J calls and clone size are those listed in that table; D and trimming were worked out from the DNA. This sample gives around 200,000 clones in total; under 90% of them show up just once. The ten largest clonotypes hold over 13% of the sample.

V was cut back by 2 bases and J by 4 bases, leaving a gap of 21 bases between them. From cysteine to phenylalanine, the CDR3 is 18 amino acids long. Kept here is only the CDR3 DNA, which spans 54 bases and is read in frame from base 1. Whole blood was collected in K2EDTA tubes by collaborating institutions according to the institutions' own protocols. For TCRbeta analysis, collaborators shipped samples in one of three forms: frozen whole blood, isolated PBMCs, or DNA extracted from either of those sample types. Summary of the overall study and its limitations: The amount of clinical and demographic metadata varied by source and participant and was provided uncurated.

Recombination joined TRBV6-7 with TRBJ1-3; the D gene is possibly TRBD1, with 5 bases matching. TRBV6-7 is reported as an ORF; its role is uncertain. The sequence came from a man in his thirties or forties with active or convalescent COVID-19. Source material: peripheral blood. The nucleotides are TGTGCCAGCAGTTACCGTCGATGCAGGGATCTGGGCGGAAACACCATATATTTT. Its amino acids are CASSYRRCRDLGGNTIYF.